Below, 6 T cell receptor beta chains from the same sample are listed, as sequenced in a study of yellow fever vaccine responses in identical twins. From the RT-PCR reads, TCRdb called clonotypes with MiXCR, one entry per CDR3 protein. The data contain approximately 32,000 distinct CDR3 sequences, almost 60% of them seen just once; the ten biggest clones take up around 5%. The material was T cells from blood (PBMCs), unsorted or a sorted subset (not recorded which), obtained before or after yellow fever vaccination (not recorded which). These receptors were obtained from a woman aged 18-30 years who received the yellow fever vaccine.

This clonotype was counted only a few times. V and J are TRBV18 and TRBJ1-1; D not resolved. The CDR3 sequence is 17 residues long. Germline V gene sequence: CDR1 KGHSH, CDR2 LQKENI. V shed 3 bases and J shed 4 bases, with 21 bases lying between them. CDR3 sequence reads: CASSPVQGRGSGTEAFF. CDR3 nucleotides: TGTGCCAGCTCACCCGTCCAAGGTCGGGGATCAGGCACTGAAGCTTTCTTT.

The table lists this clonotype with a count of one. The genes are TRBV10-1 and TRBJ2-1; D is uncertain. Germline lookup yields CDR1 WNHNN and CDR2 SYGVQD (reference sequence). This CDR3 contains 15 residues. V lost 5 bases and J 1 base, leaving 12 bases between the germline ends. In nucleotides, the CDR3 is TGCGCCAGCAGTCCAAGTGTGGGGTCCTACAATGAGCAGTTCTTC. It codes for CASSPSVGSYNEQFF.

V usage is TRBV6-1 and J usage is TRBJ2-2; D remains unclear. The CDR3 is 14 amino acids. Germline-derived CDR1 and CDR2 are MNHNS and SASEGT. With 9 bases removed from V and 2 bases from J, the gap between germline ends came to 13 bases. CDR3 residues: CASSRDTNTGELFF. The CDR3 bases are TGTGCCAGTAGTAGAGACACCAACACCGGGGAGCTGTTTTTT.

V and J are TRBV4-3 and TRBJ2-4, with 13 bases identical to TRBD2. V was pared by 3 bases and J by 3 bases, with 2 bases of the junction left unmatched. Germline CDR1 LGHNA, CDR2 YSLEER. The CDR3 contains 16 residues. Here the CDR3 DNA reads TGCGCCAGCAGCCAGCGACTAGCGGGAGGCAAAAACATTCAGTACTTC. This codes for CASSQRLAGGKNIQYF.

The chain couples TRBV20-1 to TRBJ2-1; 7 bases line up with TRBD1. The CDR3 has 14 residues. Germline V gene sequence: CDR1 DFQATT, CDR2 SNEGSKA (reference sequence). Trimming at V came to 7 bases and at J to 0 bases, leaving 6 bases not matched to a gene. Here the CDR3 DNA reads TGCAGTGTACAGGGGATCGGCTCCTACAATGAGCAGTTCTTC. It translates to CSVQGIGSYNEQFF.

This clonotype was detected only a few times. The chain combines TRBV10-1 with TRBJ2-7; D possibly corresponds to TRBD1 (5 bases). This CDR3 spans 14 amino acids. Trimming stripped 6 bases from V and 0 bases from J, with 12 bases between. Germline-derived CDR1 and CDR2 are WNHNN and SYGVQD (reference sequence). Here the CDR3 reads CASRDKFHSYEQYF. The CDR3 DNA is TGCGCCAGCAGGGACAAGTTCCACTCCTACGAGCAGTACTTC.